These 24 T cell receptor beta chains originate from one sample sequenced in a study of T cells after yellow fever vaccination. Each CDR3 protein gets one entry after TCRdb re-called the 5' RACE reads with MiXCR. The data contain hundreds of thousands of distinct CDR3 sequences, about a fifth of them singletons. The sequencing here drew on PBMCs, taken about 20 days after the first yellow fever vaccination. Source of these receptors: a man younger than 35 who received the YFV17D yellow fever vaccine.

The chain recombines TRBV11-2 with TRBJ2-3, with 8 nucleotides matching TRBD1. V lost 5 bases and J lost 5; bases outside the gene matches: 6. Germline CDR1 SGHAT, CDR2 FQNNGV. This CDR3 is built from 14 residues. The DNA of the CDR3 is TGTGCCAGCAGCCTCGGACAGGGAAAAGATACGCAGTATTTT. Its protein is CASSLGQGKDTQYF. Complete variable domain (other parts from reference TRBV11-2 and TRBJ2-3): EAGVAQSPRYKIIEKRQSVAFWCNPISGHATLYWYQQILGQGPKLLIQFQNNGVVDDSQLPKDRFSAERLKGVDSTLKIQPAKLEDSAVYLCASSLGQGKDTQYFGPGTRLTVL.

V is TRBV2 and J is TRBJ1-1; a possible D gene is TRBD1 (5 bases). The CDR3 runs 14 residues. V shed 6 bases and J shed 1 base, with 12 bases lying between them. In germline, CDR1 is SNHLY, CDR2 FYNNEI. The CDR3 coding sequence is TGTGCCAGCAGATCGGAGGGGAGGAACACTGAAGCTTTCTTT. Encoded protein: CASRSEGRNTEAFF.

This clonotype has only a few counts. This chain connects TRBV7-9 to TRBJ1-6; D is unresolved. V shed 3 bases and J shed 6 bases, with 12 bases lying between them. Germline CDR1 is SEHNR and CDR2 is FQNEAQ (reference sequence). This CDR3 has 15 residues. CDR3 region: CASSFVFGGNSPLHF. CDR3 DNA: TGTGCCAGCAGCTTTGTGTTCGGCGGTAATTCACCCCTCCACTTT.

This chain joins TRBV2 and TRBJ1-2; D remains unclear. V lost 6 bases to trimming and J lost 3 bases, with 14 bases between them. The CDR3 is 14 residues long. Germline assignment: CDR1 SNHLY and CDR2 FYNNEI. The CDR3 coding sequence is TGTGCCAGCAGCCTACCGCGGGGATACTATGGCTACACCTTC. Amino acid sequence: CASSLPRGYYGYTF. Full variable domain (rest looked up from reference TRBV2 and TRBJ1-2): EPEVTQTPSHQVTQMGQEVILRCVPISNHLYFYWYRQILGQKVEFLVSFYNNEISEKSEIFDDQFSVERPDGSNFTLKIRSTKLEDSAMYFCASSLPRGYYGYTFGSGTRLTVV.

The V gene is TRBV12-3 or TRBV12-4, the J gene TRBJ2-3, with 9 bases fitting TRBD1. The CDR3 is 14 residues long. V lost 5 bases and J lost 5; bases outside the gene matches: 5. CDR3 residues: CASSQTGGRDTQYF. CDR3 nucleotide sequence: TGTGCCAGCAGTCAAACAGGGGGCAGAGATACGCAGTATTTT.

This sequence joins TRBV7-2 and TRBJ1-2; possibly TRBD1 for D (5 bases). CDR3 length equals 15 residues. CDR1 SGHTA and CDR2 FQGNSA come from the germline V gene. Trimming pared 5 bases from V and 6 bases from J, leaving 19 bases between. The CDR3 protein is CASSAQTVGLNGYTF. In nucleotides, the CDR3 is TGTGCCAGCAGCGCCCAGACAGTTGGCCTCAATGGCTACACCTTC. Drawing the rest from reference TRBV7-2 and TRBJ1-2, the complete variable domain is GAGVSQSPSNKVTEKGKDVELRCDPISGHTALYWYRQSLGQGLEFLIYFQGNSAPDKSGLPSDRFSAERTGGSVSTLTIQRTQQEDSAVYLCASSAQTVGLNGYTFGSGTRLTVV.

This chain connects TRBV9 to TRBJ2-1, with 8 bases matching TRBD2. This CDR3 spans 14 amino acids. V dropped 3 bases and J dropped 6; count of bases not matched to a gene: 5. CDR1 is SGDLS, CDR2 YYNGEE, per germline. CDR3 region: CASSGTSSGNEQFF. As DNA, the CDR3 is TGTGCCAGCAGCGGGACTAGCTCGGGCAATGAGCAGTTCTTC.

Only a few counts were recorded for this clonotype. The rearrangement uses TRBV20-1 and TRBJ2-7; D might be TRBD1 (6 bases). This CDR3 region has 13 residues. V lost 5 bases and J 3 bases, leaving 14 bases between the germline ends. Per the germline V gene, CDR1 is DFQATT and CDR2 is SNEGSKA (reference sequence). This chain's CDR3 is CSAYRDDGYEQYF. DNA for the CDR3: TGCAGTGCTTACAGGGACGACGGCTACGAGCAGTACTTC.

The genes are TRBV20-1 and TRBJ2-3, with a weak D call TRBD2 (6 bases). V lost 6 bases and J lost 6, with 16 bases in between. The CDR3 is made up of 13 amino acids. CDR1 and CDR2 (germline): DFQATT, SNEGSKA (reference sequence). The CDR3 nucleotides read TGCAGTGCACGCACCGGGGCGGGGGATACGCAGTATTTT. Translation: CSARTGAGDTQYF.

This clonotype has a handful of counts. CDR3 nucleotide sequence: TGTGCCAGCAGCGTAAGAGGGGGCTCTGGAAACACCATATATTTT. Translation gives CASSVRGGSGNTIYF. The chain uses TRBV9 and TRBJ1-3; a weak D match, TRBD1 (6 bases). Germline V gives CDR1 SGDLS, CDR2 YYNGEE. The CDR3 has 15 residues. Trimming stripped 1 base from V and 0 bases from J, with 8 bases between.

The chain links TRBV27 to TRBJ2-1; 13 bases agree with TRBD2. The CDR3 consists of 14 residues. The V gene's germline CDR1 is MNHEY and CDR2 SMNVEV (reference sequence). Unmatched junction bases numbered 2, after V lost 5 bases and J lost 7 bases. The CDR3 loop reads CASSGLAGVNEQFF. In DNA, the CDR3 is TGTGCCAGCAGTGGACTAGCGGGGGTTAATGAGCAGTTCTTC.

The genes are TRBV4-3 and TRBJ2-4; weak D call: TRBD2 (7 bases). Trimming stripped 6 bases from V and 9 bases from J, with 18 bases between. Per the germline V gene, CDR1 is LGHNA and CDR2 is YSLEER. This CDR3 contains 14 residues. Here the CDR3 DNA reads TGCGCCAGCAGGCACAGGGCGGGAGAGGGCATTCAGTACTTC. It translates to CASRHRAGEGIQYF.

The chain uses TRBV20-1 and TRBJ2-3; a weak D match, TRBD1 (7 bases). The V and J ends lost 6 bases and 3 bases respectively, with 16 bases between them. CDR1 and CDR2 (germline): DFQATT, SNEGSKA (reference sequence). The CDR3 has 14 amino acids. DNA for the CDR3: TGCAGTGCACCTTTACAGGGGAGGACAGATACGCAGTATTTT. It translates to CSAPLQGRTDTQYF.

V and J are TRBV5-1 and TRBJ1-1; D is uncertain. Looked up from germline, CDR1 is SGHRS and CDR2 is YFSETQ. The CDR3 has 14 amino acids. Trimming pared 7 bases from V and 0 bases from J, leaving 13 bases between. The CDR3 region has the DNA TGCGCCAGCGCGCCCTGGGAGGTGAACACTGAAGCTTTCTTT. It translates to CASAPWEVNTEAFF.

In its sample, this clonotype was seen a few times. This chain links TRBV7-2 with TRBJ2-1; D unresolved. Trimming took off 4 bases at V and 6 bases at J, with 19 bases between the two ends. Germline V CDR1 and CDR2: SGHTA, FQGNSA. This CDR3 contains 16 residues. The CDR3 DNA follows: TGTGCCAGCAGCTCGGGCTCCAATGGCCTTCTCAATGAGCAGTTCTTC. Protein product: CASSSGSNGLLNEQFF. The full variable domain, completed using reference TRBV7-2 and TRBJ2-1, is GAGVSQSPSNKVTEKGKDVELRCDPISGHTALYWYRQSLGQGLEFLIYFQGNSAPDKSGLPSDRFSAERTGGSVSTLTIQRTQQEDSAVYLCASSSGSNGLLNEQFFGPGTRLTVL.

The genes are TRBV5-1 and TRBJ2-7; TRBD2 is a possible D gene (5 bases). Germline V gene sequence: CDR1 SGHRS, CDR2 YFSETQ. CDR3 length: 15 residues. With 0 bases removed from V and 0 bases from J, the gap between germline ends came to 10 bases. The CDR3 DNA is TGCGCCAGCAGCTTGGCGGCCGGGGTCTCCTACGAGCAGTACTTC. Amino acid sequence: CASSLAAGVSYEQYF.

In its sample, this clonotype was seen a few times. The genes are TRBV11-2 and TRBJ2-1; 13 bases align to TRBD2. There are 16 residues in the CDR3. V lost 4 bases and J lost 6; bases outside the gene matches: 6. Germline V lookup: CDR1 SGHAT, CDR2 FQNNGV. The CDR3: CASSSLTSGGPNEQFF. The CDR3 region has the DNA TGTGCCAGCAGCTCCCTGACTAGCGGGGGGCCCAATGAGCAGTTCTTC.

This clonotype has more than one count but fewer than ten. This rearrangement joins TRBV6-1 to TRBJ1-4; D uncertain. Germline V lookup: CDR1 MNHNS, CDR2 SASEGT. Trimming pared 5 bases from V and 7 bases from J, leaving 11 bases between. This CDR3 spans 13 amino acids. CDR3 sequence reads: CASSQRSREKLFF. CDR3 coding DNA: TGTGCCAGCAGTCAGAGAAGTCGTGAAAAACTGTTTTTT.

This clonotype was counted only a few times. The V gene is TRBV20-1, the J gene TRBJ2-5, with 7 positions matching TRBD1. V gave up 1 base and J gave up 1 base; unmatched junction bases: 15. Germline CDR1 is DFQATT and CDR2 is SNEGSKA (reference sequence). This CDR3 is 18 amino acids long. The CDR3 is CSARVRPSDRLFQETQYF. The CDR3 DNA follows: TGCAGTGCTAGAGTCCGTCCCTCGGACAGGCTCTTCCAAGAGACCCAGTACTTC.

In its sample, this clonotype was seen a few times. The gene calls are TRBV12-3 or TRBV12-4 and TRBJ1-4; D is uncertain. The CDR3 totals 12 residues. Trimming removed 6 bases at V and 10 bases at J, with 12 bases between. CDR3 coding DNA: TGTGCCAGCAGCCCCAAGGAGGGAAAACTGTTTTTT. This sequence encodes CASSPKEGKLFF.

The table lists this clonotype with a count of one. The V gene is TRBV9, the J gene TRBJ1-1; D is uncertain. V was clipped by 2 bases and J by 0 bases, with 5 bases between them. Germline lookup yields CDR1 SGDLS and CDR2 YYNGEE. The CDR3 length is 13 residues. The CDR3 DNA sequence: TGTGCCAGCAGCGTCTGGGTGAACACTGAAGCTTTCTTT. Translated, it gives CASSVWVNTEAFF.

The chain combines TRBV11-2 with TRBJ2-5, with D perhaps matching TRBD1 or TRBD2 (5 bases each). This CDR3 spans 14 amino acids. Trimming left V 4 bases short and J 9 bases short, with 18 bases between. Germline-derived CDR1 and CDR2 are SGHAT and FQNNGV. DNA for the CDR3: TGTGCCAGCAGCTCCGGGACCCGTCTTGGAGCCCAGTACTTC. Protein product: CASSSGTRLGAQYF.

This chain joins TRBV7-2 and TRBJ1-4; 9 bases are a match to TRBD1. Germline CDR1 and CDR2: SGHTA and FQGNSA. After removal of 5 bases from V and 7 bases from J, the junction contained 5 bases not matched to a gene. This CDR3 region has 14 residues. The CDR3 loop is CASSPGTGREKLFF. The DNA of the CDR3 is TGTGCCAGCAGCCCCGGGACAGGGCGTGAAAAACTGTTTTTT.

The chain combines TRBV7-8 with TRBJ2-3; no definite D call. CDR1 SGHVS and CDR2 FQNEAQ come from the germline V gene. The CDR3 has 14 amino acids. Trimming cost V 0 bases and J 2 bases, with 6 bases left between them. CDR3 sequence: CASSLAPITDTQYF. For the CDR3, the DNA is TGTGCCAGCAGCTTAGCGCCTATCACAGATACGCAGTATTTT.